These 21 T cell receptor beta chains originate from one sample sequenced in a study of shared T cell receptors in the human thymus. Produced via immunoSEQ multiplex PCR; TCRdb's table is partial and in-frame only. The sample holds hundreds of thousands of clones; more than 75% are singletons and the top ten take more than 0.01%. In addition, the sample was reused for a study of human thymus T cells.

The specimen sequenced was thymocytes. These receptors all come from a boy younger than two with a congenital heart defect.

The chain uses TRBV23-1 and TRBJ2-2; 8 bases are shared with TRBD1. TRBV23-1 is designated an ORF whose function remains uncertain. CDR3 length equals 14 residues. Trimming at V came to 0 bases and at J to 8 bases, leaving 2 bases not matched to a gene. The chain's CDR3 is CASSQSQGAGELFF. The CDR3 nucleotides read TGCGCCAGCAGTCAATCCCAGGGGGCGGGGGAGCTGTTTTTT.

This sequence joins TRBV6-5 and TRBJ2-1, with 7 bases fitting TRBD2. Trimming took 0 bases from V and 5 from J; bases not matched to a gene: 4. The CDR3 covers 15 residues. Germline CDR1 MNHEY, CDR2 SVGAGI. The chain's CDR3 is CASSYSPAGHNEQFF. DNA for the CDR3: TGTGCCAGCAGTTACTCTCCAGCGGGGCACAATGAGCAGTTCTTC.

The chain employs TRBV4-3 and TRBJ2-7; 13 bases line up with TRBD2. V lost 3 bases, J lost 5 bases, and 4 bases stayed unmatched. The CDR3 sequence is 15 residues long. Germline values: CDR1 LGHNA, CDR2 YSLEER. CDR3 region: CASSHGLAGVDEQYF. In nucleotides, the CDR3 is TGCGCCAGCAGCCATGGACTAGCGGGAGTGGACGAGCAGTACTTC.

The chain links TRBV4-3 to TRBJ2-1; possible D gene TRBD2, 5 bases. CDR3 length: 15 amino acids. The germline CDR1 and CDR2 sequences are LGHNA and YSLEER. The V end was cut by 4 bases, the J end by 4 bases, with 14 bases between. The CDR3: CASSPLGAAYNEQFF. In nucleotides, the CDR3 is TGCGCCAGCAGCCCTTTGGGAGCGGCGTACAATGAGCAGTTCTTC.

The chain is built from TRBV10-1 and TRBJ2-3; D remains unclear. Per germline, CDR1 WNHNN and CDR2 SYGVQD (reference sequence). V was shortened by 2 bases and J by 0 bases, with 12 bases between the two germline ends. CDR3 length: 16 amino acids. As DNA, the CDR3 is TGCGCCAGCAGTGAGGTAGGAGCGACTAGCACAGATACGCAGTATTTT. Residues: CASSEVGATSTDTQYF.

The chain combines TRBV5-4 with TRBJ2-1, with D perhaps matching TRBD2 (10 bases). The CDR3 spans 20 residues. From germline, CDR1 is SGHNT and CDR2 YYREEE (reference sequence). V lost 1 base and J 7 bases, leaving 30 bases between the germline ends. CDR3 nucleotides: TGTGCCAGCAGCTTGAGAGACAGGGGGTCGCTAGCGGGAGTTAAAAATGAGCAGTTCTTC. This encodes CASSLRDRGSLAGVKNEQFF.

The V gene is TRBV27, the J gene TRBJ2-7; a possible D gene is TRBD1 (6 bases). Germline values: CDR1 MNHEY, CDR2 SMNVEV (reference sequence). The CDR3 is 16 residues long. V was shortened by 2 bases and J by 0 bases, with 14 bases between the two germline ends. The CDR3 DNA is TGTGCCAGCAGTTTAGCTTCAACAGGGAGCTCCTACGAGCAGTACTTC. Its protein product is CASSLASTGSSYEQYF.

This clone was found once. V is TRBV19 and J is TRBJ1-2; 8 bases are shared with TRBD1. J gave up 4 bases and V 4 bases, and 11 bases lay outside the gene matches. CDR3 length: 16 amino acids. Germline assignment: CDR1 LNHDA and CDR2 SQIVND (reference sequence). CDR3 sequence reads: CASSTPDRGRSYGYTF. CDR3 sequence (DNA): TGTGCCAGTAGTACGCCAGACAGGGGCAGGAGCTATGGCTACACCTTC.

The V call is TRBV6-6, the J call TRBJ1-2, with D perhaps matching TRBD1 (6 bases). CDR3 length: 16 amino acids. Trimming shortened V by 5 bases and J by 3 bases, and 19 bases separated the two germline ends. Germline V gene data show CDR1 as MNHNY and CDR2 as SVGAGI (reference sequence). The CDR3 loop reads CASSAWTAEKDYGYTF. The CDR3 DNA sequence: TGTGCCAGCAGTGCCTGGACAGCCGAGAAAGACTATGGCTACACCTTC.

Note on this clone: Other DNA sequences in the same sample also yield this CDR3. The rearrangement joins TRBV27 to TRBJ2-7, with TRBD2 as a possible D gene (5 bases). Trimming took off 4 bases at V and 0 bases at J, with 10 bases between the two ends. Per germline, CDR1 MNHEY and CDR2 SMNVEV (reference sequence). There are 14 residues in the CDR3. As DNA, the CDR3 is TGTGCCAGCAGTTCCAGGAGGAGCTCCTACGAGCAGTACTTC. This sequence encodes CASSSRRSSYEQYF.

This rearrangement joins TRBV9 to TRBJ1-2, with 11 bases matching TRBD1. The CDR3 loop spans 15 amino acids. Trimming took 1 base from V and 4 from J; bases not matched to a gene: 3. Germline CDR1 is SGDLS and CDR2 is YYNGEE. The CDR3 DNA follows: TGTGCCAGCAGCGTAATGGACAGGGGGCTCTATGGCTACACCTTC. Its translation is CASSVMDRGLYGYTF. The entire variable domain, with the rest obtained from reference TRBV9 and TRBJ1-2, is as follows: DSGVTQTPKHLITATGQRVTLRCSPRSGDLSVYWYQQSLDQGLQFLIQYYNGEERAKGNILERFSAQQFPDLHSELNLSSLELGDSALYFCASSVMDRGLYGYTFGSGTRLTVV.

This chain uses TRBV11-2 with TRBJ2-3, with D possibly matching TRBD2 (5 bases). V was clipped by 5 bases and J by 3 bases, with 6 bases between them. Germline lookup yields CDR1 SGHAT and CDR2 FQNNGV. The CDR3 contains 12 residues. CDR3 coding DNA: TGTGCCAGCAGCCCGGGAACAGATACGCAGTATTTT. It codes for CASSPGTDTQYF.

The chain links TRBV20-1 to TRBJ2-1; D remains ambiguous. Trimming took off 3 bases at V and 7 bases at J, with 7 bases between the two ends. Germline V lookup: CDR1 DFQATT, CDR2 SNEGSKA (reference sequence). This CDR3 is 11 amino acids long. CDR3 bases: TGCAGTGCTAGGAGGCCAAATGAGCAGTTCTTC. Its protein is CSARRPNEQFF.

The chain links TRBV7-9 to TRBJ1-1, with 9 bases lining up with TRBD1. V was clipped by 1 base and J by 6 bases; unmatched bases: 15. This CDR3 has 18 residues. Germline values: CDR1 SEHNR, CDR2 FQNEAQ (reference sequence). The chain's CDR3 is CASSLDPRDRDLCAEAFF. The CDR3 DNA follows: TGTGCCAGCAGCTTAGACCCCCGGGACAGGGATCTTTGTGCTGAAGCTTTCTTT. The full variable domain, its missing parts supplied by reference TRBV7-9 and TRBJ1-1, is DTGVSQNPRHKITKRGQNVTFRCDPISEHNRLYWYRQTLGQGPEFLTYFQNEAQLEKSRLLSDRFSAERPKGSFSTLEIQRTEQGDSAMYLCASSLDPRDRDLCAEAFFGQGTRLTVV.

The V gene is TRBV9, the J gene TRBJ2-7; 7 nucleotides match TRBD2. Looked up from germline, CDR1 is SGDLS and CDR2 is YYNGEE. The CDR3 consists of 16 residues. V lost 0 bases, J lost 3 bases, and 9 bases stayed unmatched. DNA for the CDR3: TGTGCCAGCAGCGTAGAGACGGGAGGTCGAAACTACGAGCAGTACTTC. This codes for CASSVETGGRNYEQYF.

The rearrangement uses TRBV6-5 and TRBJ2-7; D perhaps matches TRBD2 (5 bases). The V gene's germline CDR1 is MNHEY and CDR2 SVGAGI. The CDR3 runs to 14 residues. Between the trimmed V and J ends, which lost 6 bases and 7 bases, there was a span of 19 bases. The CDR3 region has the DNA TGTGCCAGCAGCCTAATAGACAAGACGGGGGAGCAGTACTTC. It specifies CASSLIDKTGEQYF.

The chain uses TRBV4-3 and TRBJ2-2; D call uncertain. Per germline, CDR1 LGHNA and CDR2 YSLEER. V lost 0 bases and J 8 bases, leaving 4 bases between the germline ends. The CDR3 totals 12 residues. The DNA for the CDR3 is TGCGCCAGCAGCCAAGATCGGGGGGAGCTGTTTTTT. Translating gives CASSQDRGELFF.

This clone was observed a few times. This chain joins TRBV7-9 and TRBJ2-7; 9 bases are shared with TRBD2. The CDR3 loop spans 15 amino acids. The V gene's germline CDR1 is SEHNR and CDR2 FQNEAQ (reference sequence). With V trimmed by 3 bases and J by 6 bases, 9 bases remained unmatched. The CDR3 nucleotides are TGTGCCAGCAGCTTTAGCGGGAGTGGATATATCGAGCAGTACTTC. Translating it yields CASSFSGSGYIEQYF.

The chain couples TRBV29-1 to TRBJ2-2; TRBD1 is a possible D gene (5 bases). This CDR3 is 13 amino acids long. V was shortened by 6 bases and J by 4 bases, with 12 bases between the two germline ends. Germline assignment: CDR1 SQVTM and CDR2 ANQGSEA. In nucleotides, the CDR3 is TGCAGCGTGGTCGGAAGGGGCACCGGGGAGCTGTTTTTT. This encodes CSVVGRGTGELFF.

The chain recombines TRBV11-2 with TRBJ1-1; D may be TRBD1 (6 bases). The CDR3 covers 13 residues. V was clipped by 3 bases and J by 4 bases, with 9 bases between them. Germline V gives CDR1 SGHAT, CDR2 FQNNGV. The CDR3 DNA sequence: TGTGCCAGCAGCTTTACAGGGAGCACTGAAGCTTTCTTT. Its protein product is CASSFTGSTEAFF.

The rearrangement links TRBV14 to TRBJ2-7; TRBD2 might be the D (6 bases). Per germline, CDR1 SGHDN and CDR2 FVKESK. The CDR3 length is 15 residues. Trimming took off 0 bases at V and 4 bases at J, with 13 bases between the two ends. The CDR3 DNA follows: TGTGCCAGCAGCCAAGACAGGGAGCGGGTTTACGAGCAGTACTTC. Protein: CASSQDRERVYEQYF.